These 18 T cell receptor beta chains share one sample of origin, sequenced in a study of spatial heterogeneity in lung cancer. Study-wide points: Mutation tallies in tumors tracked expanded intratumoral alpha and beta TCR counts.

TCRdb independently ran MiXCR on the 5' RACE reads; one entry per CDR3 protein. The table includes 600 to 800 distinct CDR3 sequences, 9.7% detected once. Time point noted: sample taken at primary tumor resection. Their specific antigens are unknown. Here the sequenced sample was lung tumor tissue, taken at surgery. The receptors here all came from a male donor with early-stage non-small cell lung cancer.

The genes are TRBV7-1 and TRBJ1-4, with no clear D. TRBV7-1 belongs to the ORF category, with a function that is uncertain. CDR3 length: 15 residues. Trimming removed 3 bases at V and 11 bases at J, with 19 bases between. CDR3 DNA: TGTGCCAGCAGCTCCCAAACATGGGCTGGTGAGAAACTGTTTTTT. Translation gives CASSSQTWAGEKLFF.

In its sample, this clonotype is large. The rearrangement uses TRBV12-3 or TRBV12-4 and TRBJ2-4; the D is unclear. The length of the CDR3 is 22 residues. Between the trimmed V and J ends, which lost 2 bases and 0 bases, there was a span of 29 bases. The CDR3 protein is CASSLLFDAPAQVYVAKNIQYF. The DNA for the CDR3 is TGTGCCAGCAGTTTACTCTTCGACGCACCAGCTCAAGTCTACGTAGCCAAAAACATTCAGTACTTC.

This clonotype qualifies as medium-sized (0.01 to 0.1%). The V call is TRBV5-1, the J call TRBJ2-3, with a weak D call TRBD1 (6 bases). V was trimmed by 3 bases and J by 4 bases, leaving 18 bases between them. CDR1 and CDR2 from the germline V gene are SGHRS and YFSETQ. The CDR3 has 16 amino acids. This CDR3 is CASSWLTGHSPDTQYF. The CDR3 bases are TGCGCCAGCAGCTGGCTAACGGGACACTCGCCAGATACGCAGTATTTT.

This clonotype is labeled as medium-sized (0.01 to 0.1%). This chain joins TRBV12-2 and TRBJ2-5; the table calls TRBD2, which could not be checked here. TRBV12-2 is described as a pseudogene. This CDR3 has 19 residues. In DNA form, the CDR3 reads TGTGCAAGTCGCTTAGGTCCCTCGTCTAGCGGGGGGGCGGAAGAGACCCAGTACTTC. Amino acids: CASRLGPSSSGGAEETQYF.

Relative to its sample, this clonotype is medium-sized. The V and J genes are TRBV6-5 and TRBJ2-1; the match to TRBD2 covers 9 bases. This CDR3 has 18 residues. Trimming cost V 0 bases and J 2 bases; bases outside gene matches: 8. Germline V lookup: CDR1 MNHEY, CDR2 SVGAGI. CDR3 loop: CASSYSSNVAGAYNEQFF. CDR3 DNA sequence: TGTGCCAGCAGTTACTCGAGTAATGTAGCGGGGGCCTACAATGAGCAGTTCTTC.

A few counts support this clonotype. The chain links TRBV11-1 to TRBJ2-1; the D gene is possibly TRBD2 (6 bases). Germline V lookup: CDR1 SGHAT, CDR2 FQDESV (reference sequence). V dropped 4 bases and J dropped 7 bases, with 14 bases sitting between them. The CDR3 has 14 residues. The CDR3 DNA is TGTGCCAGCAGCTCCCGGGAGCTTCGGAATGAGCAGTTCTTC. This translates into CASSSRELRNEQFF.

This clonotype counts as medium-sized. J is TRBJ2-7 and V is TRBV10-3; possibly TRBD1 or TRBD2 for D (6 bases each). This CDR3 has 16 residues. Trimming took off 6 bases at V and 2 bases at J, with 20 bases between the two ends. Germline V gene data show CDR1 as ENHRY and CDR2 as SYGVKD. CDR3 sequence (DNA): TGTGCCATCAGGGACAGTACCGGGACTGGCACCTACGAGCAGTACTTC. Translating gives CAIRDSTGTGTYEQYF.

This chain joins TRBV4-2 and TRBJ2-5; a weak D match, TRBD1 (5 bases). The ends were cut back, 3 bases at V and 8 bases at J, with 7 bases in the middle. The CDR3 is 11 residues long. Germline CDR1 is LGHNA and CDR2 is YNFKEQ. CDR3 amino acids: CASSQGLTQYF. The CDR3 region has the DNA TGTGCCAGCAGCCAGGGGCTTACCCAGTACTTC.

There are a few counts of this clonotype. The chain combines TRBV7-8 with TRBJ2-1; 12 nucleotides line up with TRBD2. Germline assignment: CDR1 SGHVS and CDR2 FQNEAQ. The junction had 10 bases not matched to a gene; V was cut back by 5 bases and J by 8 bases. The CDR3 is made up of 16 amino acids. The CDR3 sequence is CASSHSPSGRGDEQFF. In DNA form, the CDR3 reads TGTGCCAGCAGCCACTCCCCTAGCGGGAGGGGGGATGAGCAGTTCTTC. Filled out from reference TRBV7-8 and TRBJ2-1, the complete variable domain reads GAGVSQSPRYKVAKRGQDVALRCDPISGHVSLFWYQQALGQGPEFLTYFQNEAQLDKSGLPSDRFFAERPEGSVSTLKIQRTQQEDSAVYLCASSHSPSGRGDEQFFGPGTRLTVL.

This clonotype was observed a few times. The gene calls are TRBV27 and TRBJ2-7; no definite D call. V lost 5 bases to trimming and J lost 7 bases, with 12 bases between them. Germline lookup yields CDR1 MNHEY and CDR2 SMNVEV (reference sequence). This CDR3 is built from 12 residues. CDR3 in amino acids: CASSPTPWEQYF. Here the CDR3 DNA reads TGTGCCAGCAGTCCAACGCCGTGGGAGCAGTACTTC.

This clonotype is labeled as medium-sized. The chain carries TRBV7-6 and TRBJ2-7; D gene ambiguous. Germline CDR1 SGHVS, CDR2 FNYEAQ. CDR3 length equals 11 residues. V dropped 5 bases and J dropped 0 bases, with 2 bases sitting between them. The CDR3, as DNA: TGTGCCAGCAGCAACTCCTACGAGCAGTACTTC. It encodes CASSNSYEQYF.

By frequency in the sample, this clonotype is medium-sized (0.01 to 0.1%). The chain combines TRBV3-1 with TRBJ2-2; no firm D call. Trimming left V 7 bases short and J 2 bases short, with 8 bases between. From germline, CDR1 is LGHDT and CDR2 YNNKEL (reference sequence). The CDR3 is 13 amino acids. In nucleotides, the CDR3 is TGTGCCAGCACCCGACTTAACACCGGGGAGCTGTTTTTT. Translating gives CASTRLNTGELFF.

This clonotype is deemed medium-sized. The J gene is TRBJ2-1, the V gene TRBV7-6; D is undetermined. This CDR3 contains 16 residues. Deletions cut 5 bases from V and 0 bases from J, with 14 bases between. CDR1 SGHVS and CDR2 FNYEAQ come from the germline V gene. The CDR3 nucleotides read TGTGCCAGCAGCCCCACCCAATATAACTCCTACAATGAGCAGTTCTTC. Its translation is CASSPTQYNSYNEQFF.

This clonotype is labeled as large (0.1 to 1%). The chain joins TRBV29-1 to TRBJ2-3, with a weak D call TRBD2 (5 bases). CDR3 length equals 18 residues. Trimming cost V 3 bases and J 5 bases, with 27 bases left between them. The germline V gene has CDR1 SQVTM and CDR2 ANQGSEA. CDR3 in DNA: TGCAGCGTTGATAAACCCTCCTTTGGCGGGCCGGGCCTAGATACGCAGTATTTT. This codes for CSVDKPSFGGPGLDTQYF.

This clonotype is large (0.1 to 1%) within its sample. This chain joins TRBV28 and TRBJ2-3; possible D gene TRBD1, 5 bases. The germline V gene has CDR1 MDHEN and CDR2 SYDVKM. CDR3 length: 13 residues. Trimming took 6 bases from V and 4 from J, leaving 11 bases between them. The CDR3 sequence: CASRRQGADTQYF. DNA of the CDR3: TGTGCCAGCAGAAGGCAGGGCGCAGATACGCAGTATTTT.

Sample share makes this clonotype large (0.1 to 1%). The chain has TRBV3-1 and TRBJ2-2; TRBD2 might be the D (6 bases). This CDR3 spans 13 amino acids. The ends were cut back, 1 base at V and 7 bases at J, with 7 bases in the middle. The germline gives CDR1 LGHDT, CDR2 YNNKEL (reference sequence). The CDR3 loop is CASSQAGVGELFF. The CDR3 nucleotides read TGTGCCAGCAGCCAAGCGGGGGTCGGGGAGCTGTTTTTT. Variable domain in full (rest from reference TRBV3-1 and TRBJ2-2): DTAVSQTPKYLVTQMGNDKSIKCEQNLGHDTMYWYKQDSKKFLKIMFSYNNKELIINETVPNRFSPKSPDKAHLNLHINSLELGDSAVYFCASSQAGVGELFFGEGSRLTVL.

Judged by abundance, this clonotype is medium-sized. V usage is TRBV27 and J usage is TRBJ1-2; a possible D gene is TRBD1 (5 bases). Germline lookup yields CDR1 MNHEY and CDR2 SMNVEV (reference sequence). V lost 3 bases to trimming and J lost 4 bases, with 15 bases between them. This CDR3 has 15 residues. The CDR3 coding sequence is TGTGCCAGCAGTTTTCAAAGGGGTCCGAGCTATGGCTACACCTTC. This codes for CASSFQRGPSYGYTF.

This clonotype was found a few times. This chain links TRBV12-3 or TRBV12-4 with TRBJ2-7; 7 bases map to TRBD2. The ends lost 3 bases at V and 6 bases at J; junction bases unmatched: 8. The CDR3 runs to 14 residues. The CDR3 reads CASSFTGGRGEQYF. In DNA form, the CDR3 reads TGTGCCAGCAGTTTCACCGGGGGGAGGGGCGAGCAGTACTTC.